This T cell receptor (beta chain) was retrieved from a study of blood T cell repertoires in COVID-19 (dated by TCRdb to about 2020). As for the study more broadly: Samples from collaborators originated in the United States, Italy and Spain and spanned both the acute and convalescent phases of COVID-19. The material from the prospective study consisted of cDNA or gDNA derived from T cells, B-cell-depleted T cells, or PBMCs. Deeply sampled blood TCRbeta repertoires from subjects exposed to, actively infected with, or recovered from COVID-19 were included in the dataset. The repertoires were released in a freely available public database meant as a resource for research on the immune response to SARS-CoV-2. The samples were drawn from the first 160 participants of the ongoing ImmuneRACE study and from 1,254 subjects provided by 6 global collaborators. Nearly every sample came with metadata listing a de-identified subject ID, COVID-19 status, age in years and sex. Where HLA class I and class II types were available, the types were taken from metadata supplied by the sample provider, not from assay-based typing.

A word on this clone: There is no known antigen for this receptor. One base away there is no much larger clone; base qualities are not given.

The collaborating institutions used their own protocols to collect whole blood in K2EDTA tubes. For TCRbeta analysis, collaborators shipped samples in one of three forms: frozen whole blood, isolated PBMCs, or DNA extracted from either of those sample types. The research as a whole found: How much clinical and demographic metadata was included differed by source and by participant, and the metadata was provided uncurated.

TCRbeta CDR3 regions were amplified from genomic DNA using the immunoSEQ Assay, a bias-controlled multiplex PCR. On the study's bioinformatics: The number of nucleated cells in each sample was estimated by amplification of reference gene primers within the assay. To quantify the absolute abundance of each unique TCRbeta CDR3 rearrangement, sequence reads were collapsed and filtered. Productive Simpson clonality was computed per sample as the square root of Simpson's diversity index over productive rearrangements. The source is immuneACCESS, and TCRdb retained only in-frame sequences with V and J called. Part of the clones is not carried over; for the studies checked, unresolved V genes explain less than half of this, and the remainder is unexplained. Clonal size and the V and J genes are those of that table, whereas D and trimming came from the DNA. The sample table shows about 110,000 clones, and 60% to 80% are seen once. The leading ten clones occupy around 15% of the sample.

A distance of 16 bases separates the germline ends of V and J, which lose 6 bases and 2 bases respectively. The germline V gene (reference sequence) gives CDR1 as LNHDA and CDR2 as SQIVND. The CDR3 starts with the cysteine, ends with the phenylalanine, and has 15 residues. Only CDR3 DNA is held: 45 bases, read in frame from base 1. Sequencing was carried out using peripheral blood. The chain is made from TRBV19 and TRBJ1-1, and TRBD1 may be the D gene, going by 6 matching bases. This TCR came from a woman aged 80 or older with active or convalescent COVID-19. The DNA reads TGTGCCAGTAGCCCCCGTTGGGGGCTTAACACTGAAGCTTTCTTT. Translated, it reads CASSPRWGLNTEAFF.